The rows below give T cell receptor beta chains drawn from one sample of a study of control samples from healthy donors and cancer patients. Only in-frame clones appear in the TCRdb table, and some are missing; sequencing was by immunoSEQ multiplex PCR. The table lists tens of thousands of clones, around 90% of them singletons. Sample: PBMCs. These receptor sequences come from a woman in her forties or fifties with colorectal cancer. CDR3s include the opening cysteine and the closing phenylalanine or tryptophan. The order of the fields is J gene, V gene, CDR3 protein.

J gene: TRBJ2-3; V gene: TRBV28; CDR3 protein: CASSSRQGITDTQYF
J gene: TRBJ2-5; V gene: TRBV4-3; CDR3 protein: CASSQGEGRGQETQYF
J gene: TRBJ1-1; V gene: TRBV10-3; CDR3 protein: CAISGGGTEAFF
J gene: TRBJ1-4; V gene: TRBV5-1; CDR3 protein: CASSPTGAAGSNEKLFF
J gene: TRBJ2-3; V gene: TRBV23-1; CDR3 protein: CASTSWDPVTDTQYF
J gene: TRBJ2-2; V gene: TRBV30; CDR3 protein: CAWSVTVNTGELFF
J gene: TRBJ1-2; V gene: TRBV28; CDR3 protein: CASSSRDRAYGYTF
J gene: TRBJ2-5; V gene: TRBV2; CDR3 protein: CASSSGGLETQYF
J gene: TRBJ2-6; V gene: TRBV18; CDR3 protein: CASSSQGAFSSSGANVLTF
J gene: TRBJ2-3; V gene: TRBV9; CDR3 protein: CASSGRGDTQYF
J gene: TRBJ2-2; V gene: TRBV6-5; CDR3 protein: CASSQDGSGELFF
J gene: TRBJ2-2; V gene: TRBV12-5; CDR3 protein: CASGYGAGELFF
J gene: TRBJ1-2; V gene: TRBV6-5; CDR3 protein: CASSLFPYYGYTF
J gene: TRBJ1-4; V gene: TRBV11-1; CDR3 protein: CASSPKVGRHEKLFF
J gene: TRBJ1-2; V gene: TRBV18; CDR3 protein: CASSPPGGNGYTF
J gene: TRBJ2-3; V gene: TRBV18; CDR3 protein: CASSPPGAITDTQYF
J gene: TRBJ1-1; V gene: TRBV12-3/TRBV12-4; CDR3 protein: CASKSQRWTEAFF
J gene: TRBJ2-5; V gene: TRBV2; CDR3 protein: CASRTDRGPQETQYF
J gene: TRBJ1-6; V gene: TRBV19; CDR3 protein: CASSRGSTYNSPLHF
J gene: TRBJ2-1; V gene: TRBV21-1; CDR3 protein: CANGPGLAGGYEQFF
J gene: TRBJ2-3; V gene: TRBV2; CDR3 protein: CASSERGDSTDTQYF
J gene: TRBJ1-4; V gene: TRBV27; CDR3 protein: CASTKQGRNEKLFF
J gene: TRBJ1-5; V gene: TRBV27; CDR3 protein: CASSSDREMDQPQHF
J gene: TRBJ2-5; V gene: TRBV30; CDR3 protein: CAWTKRGLETQYF
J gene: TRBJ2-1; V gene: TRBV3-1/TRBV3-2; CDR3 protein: CASSASGGGNNEQFF
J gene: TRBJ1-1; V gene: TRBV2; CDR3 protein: CASRTTGGNTEAFF
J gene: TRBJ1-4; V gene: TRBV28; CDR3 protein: CASMRGEGEKLFF
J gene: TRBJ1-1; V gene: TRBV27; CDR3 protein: CASSLRPGGSTEAFF
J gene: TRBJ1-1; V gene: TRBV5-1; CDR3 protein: CASSLDTEAFF
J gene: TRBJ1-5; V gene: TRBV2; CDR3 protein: CASSEEVQPQHF
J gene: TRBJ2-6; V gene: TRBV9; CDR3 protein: CASSATPSGANVLTF
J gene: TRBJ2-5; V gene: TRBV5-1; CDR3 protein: CASSTQGSEETQYF
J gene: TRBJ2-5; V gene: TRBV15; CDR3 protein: CATSTGHTQETQYF
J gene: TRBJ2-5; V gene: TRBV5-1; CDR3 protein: CASSLGTSGAHETQYF
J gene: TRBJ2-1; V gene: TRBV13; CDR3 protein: CASKRRVYNEQFF